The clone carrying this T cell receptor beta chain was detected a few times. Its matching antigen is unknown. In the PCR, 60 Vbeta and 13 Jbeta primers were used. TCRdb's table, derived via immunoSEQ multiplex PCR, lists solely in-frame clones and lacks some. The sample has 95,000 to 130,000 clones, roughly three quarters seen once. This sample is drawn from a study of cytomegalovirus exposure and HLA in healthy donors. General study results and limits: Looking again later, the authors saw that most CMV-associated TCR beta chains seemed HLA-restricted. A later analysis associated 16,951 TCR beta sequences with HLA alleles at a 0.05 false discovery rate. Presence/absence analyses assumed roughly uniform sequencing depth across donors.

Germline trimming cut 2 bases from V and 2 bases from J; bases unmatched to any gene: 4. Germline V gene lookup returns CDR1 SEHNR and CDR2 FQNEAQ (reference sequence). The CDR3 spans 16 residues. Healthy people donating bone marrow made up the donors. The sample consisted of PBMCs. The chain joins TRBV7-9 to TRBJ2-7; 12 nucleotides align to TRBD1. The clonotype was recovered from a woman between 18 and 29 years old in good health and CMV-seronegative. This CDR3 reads CASSLLGTGGAYEQYF. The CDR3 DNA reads TGTGCCAGCAGCTTATTAGGGACAGGGGGCGCCTACGAGCAGTACTTC.